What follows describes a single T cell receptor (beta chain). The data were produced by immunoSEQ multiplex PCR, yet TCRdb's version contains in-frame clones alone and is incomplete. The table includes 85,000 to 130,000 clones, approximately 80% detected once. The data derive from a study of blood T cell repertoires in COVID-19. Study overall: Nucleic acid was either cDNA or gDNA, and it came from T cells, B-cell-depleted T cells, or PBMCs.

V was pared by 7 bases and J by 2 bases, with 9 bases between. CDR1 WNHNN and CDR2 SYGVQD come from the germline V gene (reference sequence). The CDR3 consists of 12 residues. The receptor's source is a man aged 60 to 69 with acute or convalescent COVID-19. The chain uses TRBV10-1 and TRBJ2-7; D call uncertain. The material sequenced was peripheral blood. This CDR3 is CASMSGTYEQYF. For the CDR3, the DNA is TGCGCCAGCATGTCAGGAACCTACGAGCAGTACTTC.